Listed below are T cell receptor beta chains from one sample, sequenced in a study of shared clonotypes between healthy human individuals. Clones were read by immunoSEQ multiplex PCR, and TCRdb kept only the in-frame ones, dropping some. The sample holds millions of clones; 85% to 95% are singletons and the top ten take 0.1% to 0.15%. What was sequenced was naive CD4+ T cells sorted from blood. The receptors come from a young man in good health. Each CDR3 is given with its conserved first and last residue. A D gene is named only where the DNA matches it firmly. Clone size is shown for a subset of rows, as once, few, many or a class of expanded clone.

V: TRBV28; size: NA; D: NA; J: TRBJ1-1; length: 12; CDR3: CASSLREARAFF; DNA: TGTGCCAGCAGTTTAAGGGAGGCAAGAGCTTTCTTT
V: TRBV28; size: NA; D: NA; J: TRBJ2-7; length: 14; CDR3: CASTPSGTNYEQYF; DNA: TGTGCCAGCACTCCTTCCGGGACAAACTACGAGCAGTACTTC
V: TRBV9; size: NA; D: NA; J: TRBJ2-2; length: 12; CDR3: CASSTRPGELFF; DNA: TGTGCCAGCAGCACACGACCCGGGGAGCTGTTTTTT
V: TRBV6-5; size: NA; D: NA; J: TRBJ2-7; length: 12; CDR3: CASSGQGYEQYF; DNA: TGTGCCAGCAGTGGTCAGGGGTACGAGCAGTACTTC
V: TRBV25-1; size: NA; D: TRBD2; J: TRBJ2-7; length: 14; CDR3: CASSDDGGSYEQYF; DNA: TGTGCCAGCAGTGATGACGGCGGGAGCTACGAGCAGTACTTC
V: TRBV4-3; size: NA; D: TRBD2; J: TRBJ2-7; length: 17; CDR3: CASSQDWREGHSYEQYF; DNA: TGCGCCAGCAGCCAAGATTGGCGGGAGGGTCACTCCTACGAGCAGTACTTC
V: TRBV7-8; size: NA; D: NA; J: TRBJ2-7; length: 11; CDR3: CASSGPYEQYF; DNA: TGTGCCAGCAGCGGGCCCTACGAGCAGTACTTC
V: TRBV27; size: NA; D: TRBD2; J: TRBJ2-3; length: 16; CDR3: CASSATSSGRQDTQYF; DNA: TGTGCCAGCAGTGCCACATCTAGCGGGAGGCAAGATACGCAGTATTTT
V: TRBV28; size: NA; D: NA; J: TRBJ1-2; length: 13; CDR3: CASSSTVDYGYTF; DNA: TGTGCCAGCAGTTCCACGGTGGACTATGGCTACACCTTC
V: TRBV4-1; size: NA; D: TRBD2; J: TRBJ2-7; length: 14; CDR3: CASSRTSGIYEQYF; DNA: TGCGCCAGCAGCCGAACTAGCGGGATCTACGAGCAGTACTTC
V: TRBV2; size: NA; D: NA; J: TRBJ1-5; length: 14; CDR3: CASSAGSSNQPQHF; DNA: TGTGCCAGCAGTGCGGGCAGTAGCAATCAGCCCCAGCATTTT
V: TRBV10-3; size: NA; D: NA; J: TRBJ2-7; length: 12; CDR3: CAISGSSYEQYF; DNA: TGTGCCATCAGTGGATCGTCCTACGAGCAGTACTTC
V: TRBV21-1; size: NA; D: NA; J: TRBJ2-2; length: 16; CDR3: CASSKGTGANTGELFF; DNA: TGTGCCAGCAGCAAAGGGACTGGAGCTAACACCGGGGAGCTGTTTTTT
V: TRBV7-3; size: once; D: TRBD2; J: TRBJ2-3; length: 14; CDR3: CASSSAGPWDTQYF; DNA: TGTGCCAGCAGCTCAGCGGGGCCTTGGGACACGCAGTATTTT
V: TRBV2; size: NA; D: TRBD2; J: TRBJ2-5; length: 13; CDR3: CASRGLVQETQYF; DNA: TGTGCCAGCAGGGGACTAGTACAGGAGACCCAGTACTTC
V: TRBV11-2; size: NA; D: NA; J: TRBJ2-1; length: 18; CDR3: CASSLAPSFWSGYNEQFF; DNA: TGTGCCAGCAGCTTAGCCCCGTCGTTCTGGAGCGGCTACAATGAGCAGTTCTTC
V: TRBV7-2; size: NA; D: TRBD2; J: TRBJ2-3; length: 14; CDR3: CASSRGGVGDTQYF; DNA: TGTGCCAGCAGCCGGGGGGGAGTGGGAGATACGCAGTATTTT
V: TRBV4-3; size: NA; D: NA; J: TRBJ2-1; length: 14; CDR3: CASSQGTPNNEQFF; DNA: TGCGCCAGCAGCCAGGGGACTCCCAACAATGAGCAGTTCTTC
V: TRBV4-1; size: NA; D: TRBD1; J: TRBJ1-1; length: 19; CDR3: CASSPVQQGAMGPYTEAFF; DNA: TGCGCCAGCAGCCCCGTACAACAGGGGGCGATGGGTCCTTACACTGAAGCTTTCTTT
V: TRBV6-1; size: NA; D: NA; J: TRBJ1-5; length: 14; CDR3: CASSAGPKGQPQHF; DNA: TGTGCCAGCAGTGCGGGACCCAAAGGACAGCCCCAGCATTTT
V: TRBV2; size: NA; D: NA; J: TRBJ2-7; length: 12; CDR3: CASSPPGYEQYF; DNA: TGTGCCAGCAGCCCCCCGGGCTACGAGCAGTACTTC
V: TRBV11-2; size: NA; D: TRBD2; J: TRBJ2-1; length: 17; CDR3: CASSTQTSGRGYNEQFF; DNA: TGTGCCAGCAGCACACAAACTAGCGGGAGGGGTTACAATGAGCAGTTCTTC
V: TRBV5-8; size: NA; D: NA; J: TRBJ1-5; length: 14; CDR3: CASSLHTSNQPQHF; DNA: TGTGCCAGCAGCTTGCATACTAGCAATCAGCCCCAGCATTTT
V: TRBV6-1; size: NA; D: TRBD1; J: TRBJ2-7; length: 15; CDR3: CASSQTGTGGYEQYF; DNA: TGTGCCAGCAGTCAAACTGGGACAGGGGGCTACGAGCAGTACTTC
V: TRBV6-1; size: NA; D: NA; J: TRBJ2-5; length: 13; CDR3: CASSIQEGVAQYF; DNA: TGTGCCAGCAGTATACAGGAGGGCGTGGCCCAGTACTTC
V: TRBV10-1; size: NA; D: NA; J: TRBJ2-4; length: 16; CDR3: CASSEGGAQAKNIQYF; DNA: TGCGCCAGCAGTGAAGGAGGGGCTCAAGCCAAAAACATTCAGTACTTC
V: TRBV6-6; size: NA; D: TRBD1; J: TRBJ2-3; length: 16; CDR3: CASTWATGVGTDTQYF; DNA: TGTGCCAGCACTTGGGCCACAGGGGTGGGGACAGATACGCAGTATTTT
V: TRBV27; size: NA; D: NA; J: TRBJ2-7; length: 13; CDR3: CASTSGGSYEQYF; DNA: TGTGCCAGCACCTCGGGTGGATCCTACGAGCAGTACTTC
V: TRBV2; size: NA; D: NA; J: TRBJ1-2; length: 15; CDR3: CASSEFADANYGYTF; DNA: TGTGCCAGCAGTGAGTTCGCGGACGCTAACTATGGCTACACCTTC
V: TRBV12-1; size: NA; D: NA; J: TRBJ2-7; length: 16; CDR3: CASTPSGRVVSYEQYF; DNA: TGTGCCAGCACCCCGAGTGGGAGGGTCGTTTCCTACGAGCAGTACTTC
V: TRBV6-5; size: NA; D: NA; J: TRBJ2-7; length: 16; CDR3: CASSYAGDRVGNEQYF; DNA: TGTGCCAGCAGTTACGCGGGAGACAGGGTTGGAAACGAGCAGTACTTC
V: TRBV5-5; size: NA; D: TRBD1; J: TRBJ2-7; length: 15; CDR3: CASSLALDRVREQYF; DNA: TGTGCCAGCAGCTTGGCTTTGGACAGGGTCCGCGAGCAGTACTTC
V: TRBV6-1; size: NA; D: NA; J: TRBJ2-7; length: 14; CDR3: CATNQPTVRYEQYF; DNA: TGTGCCACCAACCAACCGACAGTGCGCTACGAGCAGTACTTC
V: TRBV19; size: many; D: NA; J: TRBJ1-2; length: 14; CDR3: CASSTLDGNYGYTF; DNA: TGTGCCAGTAGTACCCTGGACGGTAACTATGGCTACACCTTC
V: TRBV7-2; size: once; D: TRBD1; J: TRBJ1-1; length: 16; CDR3: CASSLDRGKGATEAFF; DNA: TGTGCCAGCAGCTTGGACAGGGGGAAGGGGGCCACTGAAGCTTTCTTT
V: TRBV6-1; size: once; D: NA; J: TRBJ2-4; length: 13; CDR3: CASSGGLLGIQYF; DNA: TGTGCCAGCAGTGGGGGACTTTTGGGCATTCAGTACTTC
V: TRBV6-6; size: NA; D: NA; J: TRBJ2-7; length: 14; CDR3: CASRFSDSSYEQYF; DNA: TGTGCCAGCAGGTTTAGCGACTCATCCTACGAGCAGTACTTC
V: TRBV11-2; size: NA; D: NA; J: TRBJ2-7; length: 13; CDR3: CASSGISGYEQYF; DNA: TGTGCCAGCAGCGGGATTTCTGGCTACGAGCAGTACTTC
V: TRBV30; size: NA; D: NA; J: TRBJ1-1; length: 13; CDR3: CAWEQGRDTEAFF; DNA: TGTGCCTGGGAACAGGGTAGGGACACTGAAGCTTTCTTT
V: TRBV18; size: NA; D: NA; J: TRBJ1-3; length: 14; CDR3: CASSPGESRNTIYF; DNA: TGTGCCAGCTCACCAGGGGAGAGTAGAAACACCATATATTTT
V: TRBV6-6; size: NA; D: TRBD1; J: TRBJ2-5; length: 13; CDR3: CASSRDSQETQYF; DNA: TGTGCCAGCAGTAGGGACAGTCAAGAGACCCAGTACTTC
V: TRBV5-4; size: NA; D: TRBD1; J: TRBJ1-2; length: 13; CDR3: CASSPGDRAGYTF; DNA: TGTGCCAGCAGCCCTGGGGACAGGGCTGGCTACACCTTC
V: TRBV11-2; size: NA; D: NA; J: TRBJ2-7; length: 15; CDR3: CASSLTEGGPYEQYF; DNA: TGTGCCAGCAGCTTAACCGAGGGGGGACCATACGAGCAGTACTTC
V: TRBV10-3; size: NA; D: TRBD1; J: TRBJ1-5; length: 15; CDR3: CAIRGTGDSNQPQHF; DNA: TGTGCCATCAGGGGGACAGGGGATAGCAATCAGCCCCAGCATTTT
V: TRBV6-6; size: NA; D: NA; J: TRBJ1-1; length: 14; CDR3: CASSYSEGSTEAFF; DNA: TGTGCCAGCAGTTACTCGGAGGGTTCCACTGAAGCTTTCTTT
V: TRBV18; size: NA; D: NA; J: TRBJ1-6; length: 14; CDR3: CASSQTGQNSPLHF; DNA: TGTGCCAGCTCACAAACGGGACAAAATTCACCCCTCCACTTT
V: TRBV5-1; size: NA; D: NA; J: TRBJ2-3; length: 15; CDR3: CASSFQGSRTDTQYF; DNA: TGCGCCAGCAGCTTTCAAGGGTCGCGCACAGATACGCAGTATTTT
V: TRBV10-3; size: NA; D: NA; J: TRBJ1-1; length: 16; CDR3: CAISESQGGMNTEAFF; DNA: TGTGCCATCAGTGAGTCGCAGGGAGGCATGAACACTGAAGCTTTCTTT
V: TRBV7-8; size: NA; D: NA; J: TRBJ1-1; length: 14; CDR3: CASSLVRGRTEAFF; DNA: TGTGCCAGCAGCTTAGTGAGGGGGAGGACTGAAGCTTTCTTT
V: TRBV2; size: once; D: NA; J: TRBJ1-3; length: 12; CDR3: CASSDNPSTIYF; DNA: TGTGCCAGCAGTGATAATCCATCAACCATATATTTT
V: TRBV2; size: NA; D: NA; J: TRBJ2-3; length: 11; CDR3: CASSSRGTQYF; DNA: TGTGCCAGCAGTTCTCGAGGTACGCAGTATTTT
V: TRBV6-5; size: NA; D: TRBD2; J: TRBJ2-7; length: 14; CDR3: CASSYGGLAGEQYF; DNA: TGTGCCAGCAGTTACGGGGGACTAGCGGGAGAGCAGTACTTC
V: TRBV2; size: NA; D: NA; J: TRBJ2-1; length: 15; CDR3: CASSEISSSINEQFF; DNA: TGTGCCAGCAGTGAAATTAGTTCTTCGATCAATGAGCAGTTCTTC